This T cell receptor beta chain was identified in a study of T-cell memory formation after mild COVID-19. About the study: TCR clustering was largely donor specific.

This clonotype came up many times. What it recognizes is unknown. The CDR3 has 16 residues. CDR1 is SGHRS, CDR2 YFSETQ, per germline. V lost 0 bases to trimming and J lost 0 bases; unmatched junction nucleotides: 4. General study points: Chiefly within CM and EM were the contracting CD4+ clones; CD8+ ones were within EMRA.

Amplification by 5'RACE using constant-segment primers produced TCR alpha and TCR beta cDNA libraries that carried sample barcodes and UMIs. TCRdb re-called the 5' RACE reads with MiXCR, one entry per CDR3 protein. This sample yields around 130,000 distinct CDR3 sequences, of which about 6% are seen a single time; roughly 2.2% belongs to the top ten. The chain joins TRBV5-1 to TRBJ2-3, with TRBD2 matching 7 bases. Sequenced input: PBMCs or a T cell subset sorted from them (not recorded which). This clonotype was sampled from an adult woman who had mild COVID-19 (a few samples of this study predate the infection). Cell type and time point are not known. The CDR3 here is CASSLEASGSTDTQYF. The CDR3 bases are TGCGCCAGCAGCTTGGAGGCTAGCGGAAGCACAGATACGCAGTATTTT.